These 12 T cell receptor beta chains share one sample of origin, sequenced in a study of blood T cell repertoires in COVID-19. The table came from immunoSEQ multiplex PCR; TCRdb's copy has only in-frame clones and leaves some out. The sample holds about 180,000 clones, 80% to 85% seen once. Sequencing was carried out using peripheral blood. These TCRs come from a woman between 70 and 85 years old with COVID-19, enrolled during active disease.

The chain employs TRBV28 and TRBJ1-1, with TRBD1 as a possible D gene (5 bases). CDR1 is MDHEN, CDR2 SYDVKM, per germline. Trimming took off 6 bases at V and 0 bases at J, with 14 bases between the two ends. This CDR3 region has 15 residues. The DNA for the CDR3 is TGTGCCAGCAGCCGGCAGGGTATTATGAACACTGAAGCTTTCTTT. Its protein product is CASSRQGIMNTEAFF.

V and J are TRBV18 and TRBJ2-1; D is uncertain. The V gene lost 2 bases and the J gene lost 8 bases, with 7 bases spanning the gap. The CDR3 sequence is 12 residues long. Germline-derived CDR1 and CDR2 are KGHSH and LQKENI. In DNA form, the CDR3 reads TGTGCCAGCTCACCATTTATCGATGAGCAGTTCTTC. Translating gives CASSPFIDEQFF.

The rearrangement links TRBV7-3 to TRBJ2-3, with TRBD2 identical over 7 bases. Per the germline V gene, CDR1 is SGHTA and CDR2 is FQGTGA. The CDR3 contains 14 residues. V lost 5 bases and J lost 3; bases outside the gene matches: 5. CDR3 amino acids: CASSTGLVTDTQYF. The CDR3 coding sequence is TGTGCCAGCAGCACCGGACTAGTGACAGATACGCAGTATTTT.

This clone has a handful of counts. V gene TRBV18 combines with J gene TRBJ2-7, with TRBD2 as a possible D gene (6 bases). Trimming left V 3 bases short and J 6 bases short, with 15 bases between. Germline lookup yields CDR1 KGHSH and CDR2 LQKENI. The length of the CDR3 is 14 residues. In DNA form, the CDR3 reads TGTGCCAGCTCACCGGCCACTAGCTCCCTCGAGCAGTACTTC. The encoded protein is CASSPATSSLEQYF.

The chain recombines TRBV3-1 (or the pseudogene TRBV3-2) with TRBJ2-7; possible D gene TRBD1, 6 bases. The ends were cut back, 3 bases at V and 6 bases at J, with 15 bases in the middle. Germline V gene data show CDR1 as LGHDT and CDR2 as YNNKEL (reference sequence). The CDR3 length is 14 residues. Written as DNA, the CDR3 is TGTGCCAGCAGCCACGGGACAACCACTGGCGAGCAGTACTTC. It translates to CASSHGTTTGEQYF.

The CDR3 nucleotides are TGTGCCAGCAGCACTATAGCGGGAGGGCCGGAAAACATTCAGTACTTC. Translated: CASSTIAGGPENIQYF. The V call is TRBV6-6, the J call TRBJ2-4; 11 bases line up with TRBD2. The CDR3 is made up of 16 amino acids. Per the germline V gene, CDR1 is MNHNY and CDR2 is SVGAGI (reference sequence). V trimming: 6 bases; J trimming: 5 bases; junction bases outside the gene matches: 9.

This clone was found once. This chain connects TRBV28 to TRBJ1-2; D not certain. The CDR3 covers 15 residues. Trimming pared 3 bases from V and 4 bases from J, leaving 15 bases between. Germline CDR1 is MDHEN and CDR2 is SYDVKM. CDR3 region: CASSFEGRVRYGYTF. CDR3 bases: TGTGCCAGCAGTTTTGAGGGAAGGGTACGCTATGGCTACACCTTC.

This clone was detected only once. Other DNA sequences from this sample encode an identical CDR3 as well. The chain recombines TRBV18 with TRBJ1-1; D ambiguous. Germline V CDR1 and CDR2: KGHSH, LQKENI. The CDR3 has 13 residues. Trimming left V 3 bases short and J 1 base short, with 6 bases between. The CDR3 bases are TGTGCCAGCTCACCCTTACAGAACACTGAAGCTTTCTTT. The encoded protein is CASSPLQNTEAFF.

The gene calls are TRBV18 and TRBJ2-1, with D unclear. CDR3 length equals 13 residues. Trimming stripped 3 bases from V and 1 base from J, with 4 bases between. The germline CDR1 and CDR2 sequences are KGHSH and LQKENI. DNA of the CDR3: TGTGCCAGCTCACCTCTTTCCTACAATGAGCAGTTCTTC. It encodes CASSPLSYNEQFF.

J is TRBJ2-5 and V is TRBV20-1; D remains ambiguous. The length of the CDR3 is 11 residues. Trimming pared 5 bases from V and 5 bases from J, leaving 9 bases between. Germline V gene data show CDR1 as DFQATT and CDR2 as SNEGSKA (reference sequence). CDR3 in amino acids: CSALGGETQYF. The CDR3 DNA reads TGCAGTGCTCTAGGCGGTGAGACCCAGTACTTC.

The chain joins TRBV7-2 to TRBJ2-3; TRBD2 aligns across 8 bases. The CDR3 is made up of 18 amino acids. The V and J ends lost 0 bases and 7 bases, in that order; junction bases with no gene match: 15. Per the germline V gene, CDR1 is SGHTA and CDR2 is FQGNSA. In DNA, the CDR3 is TGTGCCAGCAGCTTAGCGTCGGCTAGCGGGCTTGTGTCAAATACGCAGTATTTT. Translation gives CASSLASASGLVSNTQYF. The variable domain in full, with the rest retrieved from reference TRBV7-2 and TRBJ2-3, is GAGVSQSPSNKVTEKGKDVELRCDPISGHTALYWYRQSLGQGLEFLIYFQGNSAPDKSGLPSDRFSAERTGGSVSTLTIQRTQQEDSAVYLCASSLASASGLVSNTQYFGPGTRLTVL.

The chain links TRBV11-2 to TRBJ2-5; 12 nucleotides match TRBD1. Germline V gene lookup returns CDR1 SGHAT and CDR2 FQNNGV. The length of the CDR3 is 14 residues. J lost 4 bases, V lost 6 bases, and 3 bases had no gene match. The CDR3 DNA sequence: TGTGCCAGCAGGAGGGACAGGGGGCTAGAGACCCAGTACTTC. This translates into CASRRDRGLETQYF.